A single sample gave rise to the 25 T cell receptor beta chains below, sequenced in a study of T cell responses to AZD1222 COVID-19 vaccine. Using immunoSEQ multiplex PCR, the repertoire was profiled, and TCRdb retains in-frame clones only, with some absent. Counted here are more than 150,000 clones, over 90% occurring once; the ten biggest clones make up around 1.9%. The sequencing here drew on peripheral blood, taken 28 days after the second AZD1222 dose. These receptors originate from an adult who received the AZD1222 COVID-19 vaccine.

The chain recombines TRBV6-5 with TRBJ1-1, with D unresolved. Between the trimmed V and J ends, which lost 7 bases and 0 bases, there was a span of 12 bases. Per germline, CDR1 MNHEY and CDR2 SVGAGI. The CDR3 has 14 residues. The CDR3 DNA is TGTGCCAGCACCGAGGACCTGATGAACACTGAAGCTTTCTTT. It yields the protein CASTEDLMNTEAFF.

This chain joins TRBV7-2 and TRBJ1-1, with D hard to call. Trimming shortened V by 7 bases and J by 2 bases, and 8 bases separated the two germline ends. Germline loops: CDR1 SGHTA, CDR2 FQGNSA. CDR3 length: 12 amino acids. The CDR3 sequence: CASNSLNTEAFF. The DNA of the CDR3 is TGTGCCAGCAACTCACTTAACACTGAAGCTTTCTTT.

This clone was detected only once. V and J are TRBV21-1 and TRBJ2-5. TRBV21-1 is a recognized pseudogene. This CDR3 is built from 14 residues. In nucleotides, the CDR3 is TGTGCCAGCAGCAAAACGCCGTTCCAAGAGACCCAGTACTTC. It specifies CASSKTPFQETQYF.

The chain joins TRBV3-1 (or the pseudogene TRBV3-2) to TRBJ1-1, with 7 bases lining up with TRBD1. Trimming removed 6 bases from V and 5 bases from J; junction bases left unmatched: 9. Germline CDR1 is LGHDT and CDR2 is YNNKEL (reference sequence). The CDR3 contains 14 residues. The CDR3 is CASRPHTQGTEAFF. The DNA for the CDR3 is TGTGCCAGCAGACCTCATACACAGGGGACTGAAGCTTTCTTT.

CDR3 sequence (DNA): TGTGCCAGTAGTCTCACTAGCGGGGGGTACAATGAGCAGTTCTTC. Translation gives CASSLTSGGYNEQFF. The genes are TRBV19 and TRBJ2-1; 12 nucleotides line up with TRBD2. Losses at the gene ends were 5 bases for V and 4 bases for J; bases not matched to a gene: 3. There are 15 residues in the CDR3. In germline, CDR1 is LNHDA, CDR2 SQIVND (reference sequence).

This chain uses TRBV9 with TRBJ1-4; the D gene is possibly TRBD1 (6 bases). Trimming shortened V by 3 bases and J by 7 bases, and 10 bases separated the two germline ends. This CDR3 is built from 13 residues. Germline V lookup: CDR1 SGDLS, CDR2 YYNGEE. The CDR3: CASSGGGFEKLFF. In nucleotides, the CDR3 is TGTGCCAGCAGCGGTGGGGGCTTTGAAAAACTGTTTTTT.

The chain is built from TRBV7-2 and TRBJ2-3; 11 positions match TRBD2. The V segment lost 0 bases and the J segment 6 bases; nucleotides outside the gene matches: 5. The length of the CDR3 is 16 residues. Looked up from germline, CDR1 is SGHTA and CDR2 is FQGNSA. The DNA for the CDR3 is TGTGCCAGCAGCTTAGCTAGCGGGGGGGCCGTGGATACGCAGTATTTT. It codes for CASSLASGGAVDTQYF.

This clone was recorded a few times. The V gene is TRBV10-3, the J gene TRBJ1-1, with a weak D call TRBD1 (6 bases). V gave up 6 bases and J gave up 7 bases, with 9 bases separating them. CDR1 is ENHRY, CDR2 SYGVKD, per germline. This CDR3 has 11 amino acids. This CDR3 is CAIRTGLEAFF. The CDR3 nucleotides are TGTGCCATCAGGACAGGCCTTGAAGCTTTCTTT.

The rearrangement uses TRBV30 and TRBJ1-5; the D gene is possibly TRBD1 (5 bases). Germline V gives CDR1 GTSNPN, CDR2 SVGIG (reference sequence). V was pared by 1 base and J by 7 bases, with 14 bases between. This CDR3 spans 14 amino acids. CDR3 sequence (DNA): TGTGCCTGGAGTGCAACAGGCTTCTACCAGCCCCAGCATTTT. This translates into CAWSATGFYQPQHF.

This sequence joins TRBV3-1 (or the pseudogene TRBV3-2) and TRBJ1-2, with D tentatively TRBD1 (5 bases). Germline V gene data show CDR1 as LGHDT and CDR2 as YNNKEL (reference sequence). V shed 3 bases and J shed 7 bases, with 12 bases lying between them. CDR3 length: 13 amino acids. The CDR3 region has the DNA TGTGCCAGCAGCCAGGAGGGGCTTACTGGCTACACCTTC. Translated: CASSQEGLTGYTF.

J is TRBJ2-1 and V is TRBV7-2; 12 nucleotides align to TRBD2. The CDR3 is 15 residues long. J was trimmed by 4 bases and V by 5 bases; bases with no gene match: 3. CDR1 is SGHTA and CDR2 is FQGNSA in the germline V gene. CDR3 region: CASSPTSGGYNEQFF. For the CDR3, the DNA is TGTGCCAGCAGCCCGACTAGCGGGGGATACAATGAGCAGTTCTTC.

The rearrangement joins TRBV5-1 to TRBJ1-1; perhaps TRBD1 as D (6 bases). The CDR3 has 14 amino acids. The V end was cut by 6 bases, the J end by 3 bases, with 15 bases between. Looked up from germline, CDR1 is SGHRS and CDR2 is YFSETQ. The DNA of the CDR3 is TGCGCCAGCATTCGTCGGTCAGGGGACACTGAAGCTTTCTTT. This codes for CASIRRSGDTEAFF.

Of note for this clone: Additional DNA sequences in this sample encode the identical CDR3. The chain recombines TRBV7-9 with TRBJ1-1; D ambiguous. CDR3 size: 12 residues. The germline CDR1 and CDR2 sequences are SEHNR and FQNEAQ (reference sequence). The germline V and J ends were trimmed by 5 bases and 0 bases, with 4 bases remaining between them. CDR3 coding DNA: TGTGCCAGCAGCCCTATGAACACTGAAGCTTTCTTT. It codes for CASSPMNTEAFF.

The V call is TRBV19, the J call TRBJ1-2; 7 nucleotides line up with TRBD1. The ends lost 7 bases at V and 4 bases at J; junction bases unmatched: 9. This CDR3 region has 14 residues. The germline CDR1 and CDR2 sequences are LNHDA and SQIVND (reference sequence). As DNA, the CDR3 is TGTGCCAGTACTACACAGGGGCCCTCCTATGGCTACACCTTC. This codes for CASTTQGPSYGYTF.

V is TRBV9 and J is TRBJ2-3; 9 bases are shared with TRBD1. CDR1 is SGDLS, CDR2 YYNGEE, per germline. V was clipped by 4 bases and J by 2 bases; unmatched bases: 5. This CDR3 is 15 amino acids long. Here the CDR3 reads CASSPGQGNTDTQYF. CDR3 DNA: TGTGCCAGCAGCCCCGGACAGGGGAACACAGATACGCAGTATTTT.

The chain links TRBV10-3 to TRBJ1-5; unclear D gene. Trimming took off 0 bases at V and 11 bases at J, with 11 bases between the two ends. The CDR3 contains 13 residues. Germline CDR1 is ENHRY and CDR2 is SYGVKD. The CDR3 spells CAISESKDVAQHF. For the CDR3, the DNA is TGTGCCATCAGTGAGTCGAAAGATGTCGCCCAGCATTTT.

The CDR3 loop reads CASSQEGSGPYEQYF. CDR3 bases: TGCGCCAGCAGCCAAGAAGGGTCCGGTCCCTACGAGCAGTACTTC. The chain has TRBV4-1 and TRBJ2-7; the D is unclear. Germline CDR1 and CDR2: MGHRA and YSYEKL. Trimming pared 0 bases from V and 2 bases from J, leaving 11 bases between. CDR3 length equals 15 residues.

The J gene is TRBJ2-1, the V gene TRBV7-9; 8 nucleotides match TRBD2. Germline V gene lookup returns CDR1 SEHNR and CDR2 FQNEAQ (reference sequence). The CDR3 covers 17 residues. Germline trimming cut 4 bases from V and 7 bases from J; bases unmatched to any gene: 15. The CDR3 region is CASSYWGLAGGGNEQFF. For the CDR3, the DNA is TGTGCCAGCAGCTACTGGGGACTCGCGGGGGGTGGGAATGAGCAGTTCTTC.

CDR3 coding DNA: TGTGCCAGCAGCCTCTCCGACACCCCTCAAGAGACCCAGTACTTC. It yields the protein CASSLSDTPQETQYF. The chain links TRBV7-9 to TRBJ2-5; D is uncertain. Germline lookup yields CDR1 SEHNR and CDR2 FQNEAQ (reference sequence). Trimming removed 5 bases at V and 2 bases at J, with 15 bases between. This CDR3 region has 15 residues. The whole variable domain, remainder taken from reference TRBV7-9 and TRBJ2-5, is DTGVSQNPRHKITKRGQNVTFRCDPISEHNRLYWYRQTLGQGPEFLTYFQNEAQLEKSRLLSDRFSAERPKGSFSTLEIQRTEQGDSAMYLCASSLSDTPQETQYFGPGTRLLVL.

The chain links TRBV4-2 to TRBJ1-5, with D possibly matching TRBD1 (5 bases). Deletions cut 0 bases from V and 5 bases from J, with 11 bases between. Per the germline V gene, CDR1 is LGHNA and CDR2 is YNFKEQ. The CDR3 has 15 amino acids. The DNA for the CDR3 is TGTGCCAGCAGCCAAGACTTTAGGGACCATCAGCCCCAGCATTTT. As protein: CASSQDFRDHQPQHF.

The rearrangement links TRBV7-7 to TRBJ2-5; D remains ambiguous. With 1 base removed from V and 0 bases from J, the gap between germline ends came to 9 bases. Germline assignment: CDR1 SSHAT and CDR2 FNYEAQ (reference sequence). The CDR3 has 15 residues. CDR3 in amino acids: CASSLGLVYQETQYF. Written as DNA, the CDR3 is TGTGCCAGCAGCTTAGGTCTGGTCTACCAAGAGACCCAGTACTTC.

V gene TRBV30 combines with J gene TRBJ2-1; D not certain. The V gene's germline CDR1 is GTSNPN and CDR2 SVGIG (reference sequence). The CDR3 runs to 11 residues. Trimming shortened V by 7 bases and J by 5 bases, and 9 bases separated the two germline ends. CDR3 in DNA: TGTGCCTTTCCGTCCAACAATGAGCAGTTCTTC. Translating it yields CAFPSNNEQFF.

The chain links TRBV2 to TRBJ2-3, with TRBD2 matching 9 bases. The germline gives CDR1 SNHLY, CDR2 FYNNEI. The junction had 6 bases not matched to a gene; V was cut back by 8 bases and J by 3 bases. The length of the CDR3 is 14 residues. The CDR3 bases are TGTGCCAGCGGCGGGAGGGCCCATACAGATACGCAGTATTTT. This encodes CASGGRAHTDTQYF.

This clone turned up a few times. The chain employs TRBV27 and TRBJ1-1, with 8 bases aligning to TRBD1. CDR1 and CDR2 (germline): MNHEY, SMNVEV (reference sequence). This CDR3 is 19 amino acids long. J was trimmed by 0 bases and V by 5 bases; bases with no gene match: 17. The CDR3 DNA reads TGTGCCAGCAGTAAACCCATCCAGGGGGCGCGGGGAATGAACACTGAAGCTTTCTTT. It yields the protein CASSKPIQGARGMNTEAFF.

This chain connects TRBV7-9 to TRBJ1-1; a weak D match, TRBD1 (5 bases). Germline V CDR1 and CDR2: SEHNR, FQNEAQ (reference sequence). The V gene lost 4 bases and the J gene lost 1 base, with 13 bases spanning the gap. There are 15 residues in the CDR3. In DNA, the CDR3 is TGTGCCAGCAGCTCCCCCCCCGGGGCGAACACTGAAGCTTTCTTT. Protein: CASSSPPGANTEAFF.